Shown below are 26 T cell receptor beta chains from a single sample sequenced in a study of OX40 agonist ivuxolimab in advanced cancers. Using immunoSEQ multiplex PCR, the repertoire was profiled, and TCRdb retains in-frame clones only, with some absent. Among more than 70,000 clones listed, around 89% were seen once. Here the sequenced sample was CD4+ or CD8+ T cells sorted from blood, taken in a trial of the OX40 agonist ivuxolimab. The source of these receptors is an adult with an advanced solid tumor such as melanoma, head and neck, liver or kidney cancer.

Concerning this clone: A read error may account for a junction end that differs from germline. The chain links TRBV18 to TRBJ2-5; perhaps TRBD1 as D (6 bases). Germline assignment: CDR1 KGHSH and CDR2 LQKENI. The CDR3 sequence is 15 residues long. This chain's CDR3 is CASSPPSRGQETQYF. DNA of the CDR3: TGTGCCAGCTCGCCACCCTCAAGGGGGCAAGAGACCCAGTACTTC.

The CDR3 bases are TGCAGCGTTTTCCGTCTCCTTCGCTACAATGAGCAGTTCTTC. Residues: CSVFRLLRYNEQFF. The gene calls are TRBV29-1 and TRBJ2-1; no firm D call. V lost 5 bases, J lost 3 bases, and 14 bases lay in between. Germline V lookup: CDR1 SQVTM, CDR2 ANQGSEA. This CDR3 is built from 14 residues.

The chain joins TRBV5-1 to TRBJ2-5; TRBD1 aligns across 11 bases. The CDR3 extends over 14 amino acids. V shed 4 bases, J shed 5 bases, and the junction held 4 bases outside the gene matches. Per germline, CDR1 SGHRS and CDR2 YFSETQ. DNA for the CDR3: TGCGCCAGCAGCAAGGGACAGGGGGACGAGACCCAGTACTTC. Protein: CASSKGQGDETQYF.

J is TRBJ2-7 and V is TRBV2; D call uncertain. The CDR3 is 14 amino acids. The ends were cut back, 6 bases at V and 3 bases at J, with 15 bases in the middle. The germline gives CDR1 SNHLY, CDR2 FYNNEI. CDR3 sequence: CASRGIEISYEQYF. The CDR3 DNA sequence: TGTGCCAGCAGGGGGATTGAGATAAGCTACGAGCAGTACTTC.

The chain combines TRBV5-6 with TRBJ2-2, with TRBD1 matching 9 bases. Per the germline V gene, CDR1 is SGHDT and CDR2 is YYEEEE. With 0 bases clipped from V and 0 bases from J, the junction kept 3 bases outside the gene matches. This CDR3 comprises 17 residues. The CDR3 region is CASSLDRGQPNTGELFF. The CDR3, as DNA: TGTGCCAGCAGCTTGGACAGGGGGCAACCGAACACCGGGGAGCTGTTTTTT.

This clone has a handful of counts. The gene calls are TRBV4-2 and TRBJ1-1, with D possibly being TRBD1 (5 bases). V lost 1 base to trimming and J lost 1 base, with 10 bases between them. Germline assignment: CDR1 LGHNA and CDR2 YNFKEQ. The CDR3 sequence is 15 residues long. The CDR3 DNA reads TGTGCCAGCAGCCAAGTAAGTGGACAGAACACTGAAGCTTTCTTT. Its protein is CASSQVSGQNTEAFF.

The chain uses TRBV5-8 and TRBJ1-3; D gene ambiguous. The CDR3 loop spans 15 amino acids. Germline V gene lookup returns CDR1 SGHTS and CDR2 YDEGEE. V lost 3 bases and J 2 bases, leaving 12 bases between the germline ends. CDR3: CASSSADGPGNTIYF. CDR3 DNA sequence: TGTGCCAGCAGCTCAGCGGACGGTCCTGGAAACACCATATATTTT.

V and J are TRBV25-1 and TRBJ2-2; D possibly corresponds to TRBD2 (7 bases). The V gene lost 8 bases and the J gene lost 1 base, with 14 bases spanning the gap. The length of the CDR3 is 15 residues. CDR1 and CDR2 from the germline V gene are MGHDK and SYGVNS. The CDR3 nucleotides read TGTGCCAGCTCCCGGGGGGCGGGGAACACCGGGGAGCTGTTTTTT. It yields the protein CASSRGAGNTGELFF.

The CDR3 coding sequence is TGTGCCAGCAGCTTACAGGGCTCTGGCTACACCTTC. As protein: CASSLQGSGYTF. The chain joins TRBV7-2 to TRBJ1-2, with a possible D match to TRBD1 (5 bases). The CDR3 extends over 12 amino acids. CDR1 SGHTA and CDR2 FQGNSA come from the germline V gene. The V end was cut by 2 bases, the J end by 7 bases, with 8 bases between.

V usage is TRBV5-1 and J usage is TRBJ1-2; D is uncertain. The CDR3 covers 13 residues. Germline V gives CDR1 SGHRS, CDR2 YFSETQ. Trimming left V 0 bases short and J 6 bases short, with 9 bases between. CDR3 sequence: CASSLAGRDGYTF. The CDR3 DNA reads as TGCGCCAGCAGCTTGGCTGGCCGGGATGGCTACACCTTC.

In its sample, this clone was seen once. This rearrangement joins TRBV19 to TRBJ1-5, with 9 bases that match TRBD1. CDR1 is LNHDA and CDR2 is SQIVND in the germline V gene (reference sequence). CDR3 length: 16 residues. V dropped 6 bases and J dropped 5; count of bases not matched to a gene: 11. DNA for the CDR3: TGTGCCAGTAGACCAACCGGGACAGGGAGGGATCAGCCCCAGCATTTT. Translated, it gives CASRPTGTGRDQPQHF.

The V and J genes are TRBV29-1 and TRBJ2-3; tentatively, D is TRBD2 (5 bases). V dropped 2 bases and J dropped 4 bases, with 7 bases sitting between them. Germline CDR1 and CDR2: SQVTM and ANQGSEA. This CDR3 is 12 amino acids long. This chain's CDR3 is CSVEFGADTQYF. The CDR3 nucleotides read TGCAGCGTTGAATTCGGGGCAGATACGCAGTATTTT.

The chain carries TRBV5-1 and TRBJ2-5, with TRBD2 identical over 11 bases. The J call is doubtful: the DNA matches TRBJ2-7 better. From germline, CDR1 is SGHRS and CDR2 YFSETQ. This CDR3 contains 15 residues. CDR3: CASSGGLAANYEQYF. The CDR3 DNA reads TGCGCCAGCAGCGGGGGACTAGCGGCCAACTACGAGCAGTACTTC.

The chain combines TRBV2 with TRBJ1-3; D gene ambiguous. The CDR3 has 14 amino acids. CDR1 is SNHLY and CDR2 is FYNNEI in the germline V gene. V gave up 4 bases and J gave up 0 bases, with 7 bases separating them. The CDR3 loop is CASSVAYSGNTIYF. Written as DNA, the CDR3 is TGTGCCAGCAGTGTGGCCTACTCTGGAAACACCATATATTTT.

V usage is TRBV6-1 and J usage is TRBJ1-6, with 7 bases that match TRBD1. CDR1 and CDR2 (germline): MNHNS, SASEGT. The CDR3 loop spans 15 amino acids. V dropped 6 bases and J dropped 2; count of bases not matched to a gene: 4. The CDR3 bases are TGTGCCAGCAGGGGAGACAGGGCCTATAATTCACCCCTCCACTTT. Its translation is CASRGDRAYNSPLHF.

The CDR3 here is CASLPTSATAKNIQYF. The CDR3 DNA is TGTGCCAGTCTTCCCACTAGCGCCACAGCCAAAAACATTCAGTACTTC. The chain couples TRBV19 to TRBJ2-4, with 7 bases matching TRBD2. Germline CDR1 is LNHDA and CDR2 is SQIVND (reference sequence). The trim removed 8 bases at V and 0 bases at J, leaving 10 bases unmatched. The CDR3 sequence is 16 residues long.

The CDR3 sequence: CSTLAGAGADTQYF. DNA for the CDR3: TGCAGCACGTTAGCGGGGGCGGGGGCAGATACGCAGTATTTT. The chain is built from TRBV29-1 and TRBJ2-3; 9 nucleotides align to TRBD2. This CDR3 has 14 amino acids. Germline V gene sequence: CDR1 SQVTM, CDR2 ANQGSEA. V gave up 8 bases and J gave up 4 bases; unmatched junction bases: 10.

The rearrangement links TRBV6-1 to TRBJ2-1; no reliable D call. In germline, CDR1 is MNHNS, CDR2 SASEGT. The CDR3 sequence is 14 residues long. V was trimmed by 7 bases and J by 5 bases, leaving 15 bases between them. Here the CDR3 DNA reads TGTGCCAGCACTCTAAGGGCAGGTAACAATGAGCAGTTCTTC. Translation gives CASTLRAGNNEQFF.

In regard to this clone: This sample includes further DNA sequences coding for the same CDR3. J is TRBJ2-5 and V is TRBV9; D possibly uses TRBD1 or TRBD2 (5 bases each). The CDR3 length is 14 residues. Per the germline V gene, CDR1 is SGDLS and CDR2 is YYNGEE. V gave up 0 bases and J gave up 1 base, with 7 bases separating them. The CDR3 sequence: CASSVGGTQETQYF. The CDR3 nucleotides are TGTGCCAGCAGCGTAGGGGGGACCCAAGAGACCCAGTACTTC.

The genes are TRBV11-2 and TRBJ2-1; D is uncertain. Trimming shortened V by 6 bases and J by 1 base, and 13 bases separated the two germline ends. Germline V gene sequence: CDR1 SGHAT, CDR2 FQNNGV. The CDR3 totals 15 residues. CDR3 residues: CASSDVVGSYNEQFF. The CDR3 nucleotides are TGTGCCAGCAGTGATGTAGTGGGTTCCTACAATGAGCAGTTCTTC. Supplemented by reference TRBV11-2 and TRBJ2-1, the full variable domain reads EAGVAQSPRYKIIEKRQSVAFWCNPISGHATLYWYQQILGQGPKLLIQFQNNGVVDDSQLPKDRFSAERLKGVDSTLKIQPAKLEDSAVYLCASSDVVGSYNEQFFGPGTRLTVL.

In the case of this clone: In the same sample, other DNA sequences code for this CDR3. CDR3 nucleotides: TGCGCCAGCAGCTTGGGGACAGGAGGGGCAGATACGCAGTATTTT. Protein sequence: CASSLGTGGADTQYF. J is TRBJ2-3 and V is TRBV5-1, with a possible D match to TRBD1 (7 bases). The CDR3 runs to 15 residues. With 0 bases removed from V and 4 bases from J, the gap between germline ends came to 12 bases. Germline assignment: CDR1 SGHRS and CDR2 YFSETQ.

The V gene is TRBV27, the J gene TRBJ2-5, with 7 bases lining up with TRBD2. Trimming at V came to 1 base and at J to 5 bases, leaving 7 bases not matched to a gene. Germline CDR1 is MNHEY and CDR2 is SMNVEV (reference sequence). This CDR3 comprises 15 residues. For the CDR3, the DNA is TGTGCCAGCAGTTTATTTGTGGGAGGGCAGGAGACCCAGTACTTC. As protein: CASSLFVGGQETQYF.

The V gene is TRBV6-5, the J gene TRBJ1-4; D not certain. This CDR3 contains 15 residues. The germline gives CDR1 MNHEY, CDR2 SVGAGI. Trimming took off 6 bases at V and 3 bases at J, with 14 bases between the two ends. This CDR3 reads CASSTQEGPNEKLFF. In nucleotides, the CDR3 is TGTGCCAGCAGCACGCAGGAGGGCCCTAATGAAAAACTGTTTTTT.

V and J are TRBV27 and TRBJ2-2; no clear D gene. With 2 bases removed from V and 8 bases from J, the gap between germline ends came to 6 bases. Germline CDR1 is MNHEY and CDR2 is SMNVEV (reference sequence). The CDR3 length is 12 residues. The CDR3 DNA reads TGTGCCAGCAGTTTACTTGGGGGGGAGCTGTTTTTT. It specifies CASSLLGGELFF.

J is TRBJ1-2 and V is TRBV29-1; D is possibly TRBD1 (5 bases). This CDR3 has 12 residues. Germline V gene sequence: CDR1 SQVTM, CDR2 ANQGSEA. Trimming removed 7 bases from V and 8 bases from J, with 17 bases in between. The CDR3 DNA reads as TGCAGCGCCGAGGGGCCCTCGGGGGGCTACACCTTC. Its translation: CSAEGPSGGYTF.

This chain uses TRBV4-1 with TRBJ1-2; tentative D call: TRBD1 (6 bases). The germline V gene encodes CDR1 MGHRA and CDR2 YSYEKL. The CDR3 covers 15 residues. V lost 4 bases to trimming and J lost 3 bases, with 15 bases between them. The CDR3 protein is CASSPRQVLYYGYTF. Here the CDR3 DNA reads TGCGCCAGCAGCCCCCGACAGGTCCTTTACTATGGCTACACCTTC.